A single sample is the source of the 15 T cell receptor beta chains below, sequenced in a study of blood T cell repertoires in COVID-19. Only in-frame clones appear in the TCRdb table, and some are missing; sequencing was by immunoSEQ multiplex PCR. The profile shows approximately 500,000 clones, roughly 85% of them singletons. The sequenced sample consisted of peripheral blood. Every receptor here comes from a human donor in a cohort sampled during active COVID-19.

The chain carries TRBV6-6 and TRBJ1-1; 8 bases align to TRBD1. V gave up 5 bases and J gave up 2 bases; unmatched junction bases: 10. Germline V gene data show CDR1 as MNHNY and CDR2 as SVGAGI (reference sequence). The CDR3 has 16 amino acids. The CDR3 DNA reads as TGTGCCAGCAGTAGACAGGGGCTGTCTGGTAACACTGAAGCTTTCTTT. Protein product: CASSRQGLSGNTEAFF.

Worth noting for this clone: Other nucleotide sequences from this sample produce the same CDR3. The chain employs TRBV5-1 and TRBJ1-1; 8 nucleotides match TRBD1. This CDR3 spans 13 amino acids. V shed 3 bases, J shed 3 bases, and the junction held 1 base outside the gene matches. Per germline, CDR1 SGHRS and CDR2 YFSETQ. CDR3 coding DNA: TGCGCCAGCAGCTCGGACAGGGACACTGAAGCTTTCTTT. Protein: CASSSDRDTEAFF.

The gene calls are TRBV7-2 and TRBJ2-1; 11 bases agree with TRBD2. Trimming took 7 bases from V and 5 from J; bases not matched to a gene: 7. The CDR3 loop spans 15 amino acids. In germline, CDR1 is SGHTA, CDR2 FQGNSA. CDR3 nucleotide sequence: TGTGCCAGCACCCCTAGCGGGAGGCCTCACAATGAGCAGTTCTTC. It specifies CASTPSGRPHNEQFF.

A note on this clone: Other DNA sequences in the sample encode the same CDR3. This chain uses TRBV5-1 with TRBJ2-7, with TRBD1 matching over 8 bases. This CDR3 has 14 residues. Per the germline V gene, CDR1 is SGHRS and CDR2 is YFSETQ. With V trimmed by 4 bases and J by 4 bases, 7 bases remained unmatched. CDR3 sequence (DNA): TGCGCCAGCAGCCCCGGGCAGGGGGCTTACGAGCAGTACTTC. Encoded protein: CASSPGQGAYEQYF.

The chain links TRBV27 to TRBJ1-2, with 7 bases fitting TRBD1. The ends lost 4 bases at V and 2 bases at J; junction bases unmatched: 10. CDR1 and CDR2 from the germline V gene are MNHEY and SMNVEV (reference sequence). The CDR3 covers 16 residues. The CDR3 spells CASSSWTGVANYGYTF. CDR3 nucleotides: TGTGCCAGCAGTTCTTGGACAGGAGTGGCCAACTATGGCTACACCTTC.

This clone has just a few counts. The chain combines TRBV30 with TRBJ2-5, with D maybe TRBD1 (6 bases). V shed 5 bases and J shed 5 bases, with 12 bases lying between them. Looked up from germline, CDR1 is GTSNPN and CDR2 is SVGIG (reference sequence). The CDR3 spans 12 residues. The CDR3: CAWRTATETQYF. CDR3 sequence (DNA): TGTGCCTGGCGGACAGCGACGGAGACCCAGTACTTC. Complete variable domain (other parts from reference TRBV30 and TRBJ2-5): SQTIHQWPATLVQPVGSPLSLECTVEGTSNPNLYWYRQAAGRGLQLLFYSVGIGQISSEVPQNLSASRPQDRQFILSSKKLLLSDSGFYLCAWRTATETQYFGPGTRLLVL.

The chain employs TRBV28 and TRBJ1-2; 9 bases agree with TRBD1. The CDR3 is 16 amino acids. Germline CDR1 is MDHEN and CDR2 is SYDVKM. The V and J ends lost 3 bases and 4 bases, in that order; junction bases with no gene match: 9. The CDR3 sequence is CASSLIPGQGIYGYTF. The CDR3 DNA reads as TGTGCCAGCAGTTTGATTCCAGGACAGGGGATCTATGGCTACACCTTC.

This clone was recorded a few times. The chain joins TRBV5-6 to TRBJ1-4; TRBD1 matches at 8 bases. CDR1 SGHDT and CDR2 YYEEEE come from the germline V gene. V lost 4 bases to trimming and J lost 7 bases; unmatched junction nucleotides: 12. This CDR3 contains 16 residues. Here the CDR3 reads CASSPLIGQGSEKLFF. CDR3 sequence (DNA): TGTGCCAGCAGCCCACTCATTGGACAGGGTAGTGAAAAACTGTTTTTT.

The genes are TRBV2 and TRBJ1-3; the D gene is possibly TRBD1 (6 bases). The CDR3 is 14 amino acids. The V gene lost 2 bases and the J gene lost 6 bases, with 11 bases spanning the gap. The germline gives CDR1 SNHLY, CDR2 FYNNEI. CDR3 in amino acids: CASSEPGVQNTIYF. The CDR3 DNA reads as TGTGCCAGCAGTGAACCAGGGGTCCAAAACACCATATATTTT.

The V gene is TRBV11-3, the J gene TRBJ1-3; no clear D. This CDR3 region has 16 residues. The V gene's germline CDR1 is SGHNT and CDR2 YENEEA. V was pared by 5 bases and J by 0 bases, with 14 bases between. Here the CDR3 reads CASSGGSPSSGNTIYF. In DNA form, the CDR3 reads TGTGCCAGCAGCGGCGGAAGCCCGAGCTCTGGAAACACCATATATTTT. Based on the CDR3 plus reference TRBV11-3 and TRBJ1-3, the full variable domain is EAGVVQSPRYKIIEKKQPVAFWCNPISGHNTLYWYLQNLGQGPELLIRYENEEAVDDSQLPKDRFSAERLKGVDSTLKIQPAELGDSAVYLCASSGGSPSSGNTIYFGEGSWLTVV.

The chain couples TRBV7-9 to TRBJ1-2; 8 bases are shared with TRBD1. J lost 5 bases, V lost 3 bases, and 11 bases had no gene match. In germline, CDR1 is SEHNR, CDR2 FQNEAQ (reference sequence). This CDR3 spans 16 amino acids. The CDR3 region is CASSFPDRDVPYGYTF. Written as DNA, the CDR3 is TGTGCCAGCAGCTTCCCGGACAGGGATGTCCCATATGGCTACACCTTC.

This clone was counted a few times. The chain links TRBV12-3 or TRBV12-4 to TRBJ1-1; D unresolved. Trimming stripped 5 bases from V and 11 bases from J, with 15 bases between. The CDR3 has 12 residues. The CDR3 loop reads CASSSIRERAFF. The CDR3, as DNA: TGTGCCAGCAGTAGTATAAGGGAGAGGGCTTTCTTT.

Concerning this clone: A much more abundant neighbour one base away suggests this may be a read error. The same CDR3 is also encoded by other DNA sequences in this sample. The J gene is TRBJ2-2, the V gene TRBV7-9; 9 bases map to TRBD1. CDR3 size: 15 residues. CDR1 is SEHNR and CDR2 is FQNEAQ in the germline V gene (reference sequence). The CDR3 DNA reads TGCGCCAGCAGCATACGGACAGGGGTGAACGGGGAGCTGTTTTTT. This sequence encodes CASSIRTGVNGELFF.

CDR3 coding DNA: TGCGCCAGCAGCCAAGGCCGGGATTCCTCCTACGAGCAGTACTTC. Translation: CASSQGRDSSYEQYF. The rearrangement links TRBV4-3 to TRBJ2-7; D is possibly TRBD2 (5 bases). CDR1 and CDR2 from the germline V gene are LGHNA and YSLEER. V was cut by 1 base and J by 0 bases, with 10 bases left in between. The CDR3 contains 15 residues.

This clone was observed a few times. Distinct nucleotide sequences in the sample also encode this CDR3. This chain connects TRBV7-9 to TRBJ1-2; 8 nucleotides align to TRBD1. V dropped 1 base and J dropped 5; count of bases not matched to a gene: 0. Germline-derived CDR1 and CDR2 are SEHNR and FQNEAQ (reference sequence). The length of the CDR3 is 13 residues. The CDR3 loop reads CASSLGTGYGYTF. The CDR3 DNA follows: TGTGCCAGCAGCTTAGGGACAGGGTATGGCTACACCTTC.